The next 23 T cell receptor beta chains were all read from a single sample in a study of early T cells in non-severe SARS-CoV-2 infection. Each CDR3 protein is one row after TCRdb ran MiXCR on the 5' RACE reads. The data hold about 30,000 distinct CDR3 sequences, with about 5% observed a single time. Sequencing was carried out using whole blood. The receptors derive from an adult who was a healthcare worker with PCR-confirmed SARS-CoV-2 infection or an uninfected control (not recorded which).

This clonotype was counted at least ten times. V is TRBV15 and J is TRBJ2-3, with D perhaps given as TRBD1 or TRBD2 (5 bases each). CDR1 LNHNV and CDR2 YYDKDF come from the germline V gene (reference sequence). This CDR3 has 15 amino acids. V was clipped by 0 bases and J by 6 bases, with 13 bases between them. The CDR3 DNA follows: TGTGCCACCAGCAGAGAGGGGGAGCTCATCGATACGCAGTATTTT. It specifies CATSREGELIDTQYF.

This chain connects TRBV27 to TRBJ2-7; TRBD1 aligns across 8 bases. V shed 5 bases and J 6 bases; nucleotides not matched to a gene: 3. This CDR3 comprises 12 residues. Germline CDR1 is MNHEY and CDR2 is SMNVEV (reference sequence). CDR3 in DNA: TGTGCCAGCAGTCCAGGGGGCGGCGAGCAGTACTTC. It encodes CASSPGGGEQYF.

This clonotype appeared many times. The V gene is TRBV20-1, the J gene TRBJ1-1; TRBD1 matches at 7 bases. Germline V gene lookup returns CDR1 DFQATT and CDR2 SNEGSKA (reference sequence). The length of the CDR3 is 12 residues. V gave up 2 bases and J gave up 3 bases; unmatched junction bases: 0. The CDR3 bases are TGCAGTGCTAGACAGGGGGACACTGAAGCTTTCTTT. Amino acid sequence: CSARQGDTEAFF.

This clonotype occurred a few times. The chain couples TRBV4-1 to TRBJ1-5; possible D gene TRBD1, 5 bases. V lost 0 bases to trimming and J lost 4 bases, with 10 bases between them. CDR3 size: 15 residues. Germline V gives CDR1 MGHRA, CDR2 YSYEKL. CDR3 in DNA: TGCGCCAGCAGCCAAGATCCGGGACCGAATCAGCCCCAGCATTTT. This translates into CASSQDPGPNQPQHF.

This clonotype has more than one count but fewer than ten. This sequence joins TRBV28 and TRBJ2-3, with a tentative D call TRBD1 (5 bases). The CDR3 runs to 14 residues. CDR1 and CDR2 (germline): MDHEN, SYDVKM. Trimming cost V 2 bases and J 5 bases, with 11 bases left between them. The CDR3 DNA reads as TGTGCCAGCAGTTTACTCAGGGCTGGAGATACGCAGTATTTT. It specifies CASSLLRAGDTQYF. Looking up the rest from reference TRBV28 and TRBJ2-3 gives the full variable domain: DVKVTQSSRYLVKRTGEKVFLECVQDMDHENMFWYRQDPGLGLRLIYFSYDVKMKEKGDIPEGYSVSREKKERFSLILESASTNQTSMYLCASSLLRAGDTQYFGPGTRLTVL.

This clonotype was observed many times. This chain joins TRBV29-1 and TRBJ2-4, with D uncertain. The CDR3 totals 13 residues. Germline V CDR1 and CDR2: SQVTM, ANQGSEA. Trimming removed 4 bases from V and 0 bases from J, with 7 bases in between. The CDR3 reads CSVAQPAKNIQYF. CDR3 coding DNA: TGCAGCGTTGCGCAGCCAGCCAAAAACATTCAGTACTTC.

This clonotype was recorded many times. The chain recombines TRBV11-2 with TRBJ1-3, with D unclear. Germline values: CDR1 SGHAT, CDR2 FQNNGV. The CDR3 has 13 amino acids. The V and J ends lost 4 bases and 2 bases respectively, with 6 bases between them. The CDR3 DNA reads as TGTGCCAGCAGCTCCTGGACTGGAAACACCATATATTTT. It is translated as CASSSWTGNTIYF.

This clonotype was recorded at least ten times. The J gene is TRBJ2-3, the V gene TRBV15; 8 bases agree with TRBD2. Germline lookup yields CDR1 LNHNV and CDR2 YYDKDF (reference sequence). The CDR3 has 16 amino acids. V lost 1 base to trimming and J lost 4 bases; unmatched junction nucleotides: 7. The CDR3 sequence: CATSRVAGGGSDTQYF. CDR3 nucleotides: TGTGCCACCAGCAGAGTTGCGGGAGGAGGCTCAGATACGCAGTATTTT.

The sample holds many counts of this clonotype. V usage is TRBV6-1 and J usage is TRBJ1-1, with 7 bases identical to TRBD1. J was trimmed by 10 bases and V by 4 bases; bases with no gene match: 12. The CDR3 length is 14 residues. CDR1 and CDR2 from the germline V gene are MNHNS and SASEGT. The DNA of the CDR3 is TGTGCCAGCAGTGGACTGATCACCCGGGACAGAGCTTTCTTT. Amino acid sequence: CASSGLITRDRAFF.

This clonotype was detected many times. V and J are TRBV5-5 and TRBJ2-4, with 8 nucleotides matching TRBD1. Germline V gene lookup returns CDR1 SGHKS and CDR2 YYEKEE (reference sequence). CDR3 length: 15 amino acids. Germline trimming cut 0 bases from V and 7 bases from J; bases unmatched to any gene: 6. DNA of the CDR3: TGTGCCAGCAGCTTGGACCAGGGGGCCGGTAACATTCAGTACTTC. Its translation is CASSLDQGAGNIQYF.

This clonotype has ten or more counts. Written as DNA, the CDR3 is TGCAGTGCTAGTCGGACAGGGGGCTCGGCAGATACGCAGTATTTT. This codes for CSASRTGGSADTQYF. This rearrangement joins TRBV20-1 to TRBJ2-3, with 11 bases that match TRBD1. CDR1 and CDR2 (germline): DFQATT, SNEGSKA (reference sequence). There are 15 residues in the CDR3. The V gene end was trimmed by 3 bases and the J gene end by 4 bases; junction bases not matched to a gene: 6.

This clonotype was observed many times. This chain links TRBV6-4 with TRBJ2-2; possible D gene TRBD1, 6 bases. The V gene lost 6 bases and the J gene lost 4 bases, with 12 bases spanning the gap. CDR3 size: 14 residues. Germline-derived CDR1 and CDR2 are MRHNA and SNTAGT. The CDR3 DNA reads TGTGCCAGCAGAAGGACAGAGGCCACCGGGGAGCTGTTTTTT. Translation: CASRRTEATGELFF.

This clonotype came up many times. This sequence joins TRBV20-1 and TRBJ2-1; D uncertain. CDR1 and CDR2 from the germline V gene are DFQATT and SNEGSKA (reference sequence). Trimming took off 3 bases at V and 0 bases at J, with 12 bases between the two ends. The CDR3 covers 15 residues. The CDR3 DNA is TGCAGTGCTAGGGCGTCAACACCCTCCTACAATGAGCAGTTCTTC. Amino acids: CSARASTPSYNEQFF.

This clonotype was seen at least ten times. This chain uses TRBV11-2 with TRBJ2-2, with 7 positions matching TRBD1. Germline V CDR1 and CDR2: SGHAT, FQNNGV. The CDR3 covers 16 residues. Losses at the gene ends were 5 bases for V and 4 bases for J; bases not matched to a gene: 10. The CDR3 region has the DNA TGTGCCAGCAGCCCGAACAGGGGTGGACGCACCGGGGAGCTGTTTTTT. It specifies CASSPNRGGRTGELFF.

The gene calls are TRBV20-1 and TRBJ2-3; the D is unclear. CDR3 length: 15 residues. Germline CDR1 is DFQATT and CDR2 is SNEGSKA (reference sequence). The V end lost 1 base, the J end lost 2 bases, and 13 bases lay between the germline ends. The CDR3 reads CSARADWASTDTQYF. The CDR3 bases are TGCAGTGCTAGAGCGGATTGGGCTTCCACAGATACGCAGTATTTT.

In its sample, this clonotype ranks as medium-sized. The rearrangement links TRBV29-1 to TRBJ2-3; D ambiguous. This CDR3 is 14 amino acids long. Germline V gene lookup returns CDR1 SQVTM and CDR2 ANQGSEA. The V end lost 5 bases, the J end lost 4 bases, and 16 bases lay between the germline ends. CDR3 in amino acids: CSVRLEGGADTQYF. CDR3 sequence (DNA): TGCAGCGTTCGACTTGAAGGCGGCGCAGATACGCAGTATTTT.

This clonotype was found many times. At one end the junction does not follow the germline gene, possibly because of a read error. DNA of the CDR3: TGCGCCAGCAGATTGGACTGGGACGGCACAGATACGCAGTATTTT. Protein product: CASRLDWDGTDTQYF. The chain has TRBV5-1 and TRBJ2-3; D is tentatively TRBD1 or TRBD2 (5 bases each). Germline V gives CDR1 SGHRS, CDR2 YFSETQ. This CDR3 is built from 15 residues.

This chain uses TRBV15 with TRBJ2-2; TRBD1 or TRBD2 may be the D gene (6 bases each). The CDR3 is 14 amino acids. Trimming left V 5 bases short and J 6 bases short, with 13 bases between. Germline lookup yields CDR1 LNHNV and CDR2 YYDKDF (reference sequence). Here the CDR3 DNA reads TGTGCCACCAGCTCGACTGGGGGGCCCGGGGAGCTGTTTTTT. This gives the protein CATSSTGGPGELFF.

This clonotype was counted at least ten times. V and J are TRBV12-3 or TRBV12-4 and TRBJ2-3; 12 bases align to TRBD1. J lost 3 bases, V lost 6 bases, and 4 bases had no gene match. The CDR3 loop spans 15 amino acids. The DNA of the CDR3 is TGTGCCAGCAGCCGGGACAGGGGGCGTACAGATACGCAGTATTTT. Its protein product is CASSRDRGRTDTQYF.

The table lists this clonotype with a few counts. CDR3 sequence: CASSLGTGSDTQYF. Written as DNA, the CDR3 is TGTGCCAGCAGCTTAGGGACAGGGTCGGATACGCAGTATTTT. The chain uses TRBV7-6 and TRBJ2-3, with TRBD1 matching over 8 bases. The V gene's germline CDR1 is SGHVS and CDR2 FNYEAQ. The CDR3 totals 14 residues. V shed 1 base and J 6 bases; nucleotides not matched to a gene: 3.

This clonotype occurred many times. The chain carries TRBV10-1 and TRBJ2-1; D is uncertain. With 4 bases removed from V and 5 bases from J, the gap between germline ends came to 9 bases. This CDR3 has 13 residues. Per germline, CDR1 WNHNN and CDR2 SYGVQD (reference sequence). The CDR3 DNA reads as TGCGCCAGCAGTGGCCGGGCGCACAATGAGCAGTTCTTC. Amino acids: CASSGRAHNEQFF.

Of note for this clonotype: This may come from a read error, since a much larger clone is one base off. This sequence joins TRBV19 and TRBJ1-5; D is unresolved. Germline-derived CDR1 and CDR2 are LNHDA and SQIVND (reference sequence). This CDR3 has 14 residues. The CDR3 loop reads CTSSIGDYNQPQHF. The CDR3 DNA is TGTACCAGTAGTATCGGAGACTACAATCAGCCCCAGCATTTT.

This clonotype was observed at least ten times. V is TRBV4-3 and J is TRBJ1-1; D is uncertain. The ends were cut back, 1 base at V and 0 bases at J, with 6 bases in the middle. The germline gives CDR1 LGHNA, CDR2 YSLEER. The CDR3 has 14 amino acids. CDR3 sequence reads: CASSQVRMNTEAFF. CDR3 DNA: TGCGCCAGCAGCCAAGTCCGGATGAACACTGAAGCTTTCTTT.